This T cell receptor beta chain originates from a study of T cell clones after liver transplantation. The overall study: Immunosuppression withdrawal was tried within 2 years after liver transplantation in this trial. A pre-transplant mixed lymphocyte reaction with TCRbeta sequencing defined graft-donor-reactive clones followed in post-transplant blood. Without induction therapy, subjects received standard immunosuppression until 12-24 months post-transplant.

The CDR3 has 12 amino acids. J lost 3 bases, V lost 10 bases, and 5 bases had no gene match. Germline CDR1 and CDR2: MDHEN and SYDVKM. This clone was seen more than once but under ten times. TCRdb keeps only in-frame clones here, not all; method: immunoSEQ multiplex PCR. The table lists roughly 50,000 clones, roughly 83% of them singletons. The chain has TRBV28 and TRBJ1-2, with TRBD1 matching 7 bases. The sequence derives from a human donor who received a liver transplant. Sequencing was performed on CD4+ T cells from blood, taken before liver transplant. DNA for the CDR3: TGTGCCACCCAGGGGGATGACTATGGCTACACCTTC. This encodes CATQGDDYGYTF.